These T cell receptor beta chains were read from a single sample in a study of technical replicates of blood from a few donors. Repertoires were generated with immunoSEQ multiplex PCR, while TCRdb's copy carries only in-frame clones and drops some. The sample comprises about 74,000 clones, 89% of which are singletons, and approximately 0.39% rests with the top ten. The sample was T cells isolated from PBMCs. The receptors were gathered from a human donor in good health. Both conserved end residues are part of each CDR3. A D gene is named only where the DNA matches it firmly. For some rows the clone size is stated as once, few or many, or as a class when expanded; others skip it.

J gene | V gene | D gene | clone size | CDR3 DNA | CDR3 protein
TRBJ1-5 | TRBV15 | . | . | TGTGCCACCAGCAGAGATCGGGGGTTAGGACAGCCCCAGCATTTT | CATSRDRGLGQPQHF
TRBJ1-1 | TRBV21-1 | . | . | TGTGCCAGCAGCAAAGGGATACAGGACAGAACGAACACTGAAGCTTTCTTT | CASSKGIQDRTNTEAFF
TRBJ2-5 | TRBV5-4 | TRBD2 | . | TGTGCCAGCAGCTTAGCGGGAGGGCCGAAGGCCCAGTACTTC | CASSLAGGPKAQYF
TRBJ1-1 | TRBV6-5 | . | . | TGTGCCAGCAGAGCAGACAGGCCCGCCACTGAAGCTTTCTTT | CASRADRPATEAFF
TRBJ2-7 | TRBV6-5 | . | . | TGTGCCAGCAGGCAACAGGGAAACTACGAGCAGTACTTC | CASRQQGNYEQYF
TRBJ2-5 | TRBV10-3 | TRBD2 | . | TGTGCCACCGGGACTAGCGGGAGGTTAAAAGAGACCCAGTACTTC | CATGTSGRLKETQYF
TRBJ2-5 | TRBV27 | . | . | TGTGCCAGCAGTTCGGGCAGGGCGCGAGTGGAGACCCAGTACTTC | CASSSGRARVETQYF
TRBJ2-7 | TRBV19 | TRBD1 | . | TGTGCCAGTAGTACGGGACAGGGTTTCTACGAGCAGTACTTC | CASSTGQGFYEQYF
TRBJ2-7 | TRBV4-1 | . | . | TGCGCCAGCAGCCAACTCCCCGACAGGTCCTACGAGCAGTACTTC | CASSQLPDRSYEQYF
TRBJ1-5 | TRBV4-1 | . | . | TGCGCCAGCAGCCAAGATCGGGGTATAAACAATCAGCCCCAGCATTTT | CASSQDRGINNQPQHF
TRBJ2-5 | TRBV27 | TRBD1 | . | TGTGCCAGCAGTCCTACAGGGGGAGAGACCCAGTACTTC | CASSPTGGETQYF
TRBJ2-1 | TRBV4-1 | TRBD2 | . | TGCGCCAGCAGCCAAGCTATTAGCGGGAGTTTTAGCGCCTACAATGAGCAGTTCTTC | CASSQAISGSFSAYNEQFF
TRBJ2-7 | TRBV11-2 | TRBD2 | few | TGTGCCAGCAGCTCGGGACTAGCTTACTACGAGCAGTACTTC | CASSSGLAYYEQYF
TRBJ2-3 | TRBV19 | TRBD2 | . | TGTGCCAGTAAGGGACTAGCGGGAGGTGGCGATACGCAGTATTTT | CASKGLAGGGDTQYF
TRBJ2-5 | TRBV5-1 | . | once | TGCGCCAGCAGCTTCCGGGACAAGGAGCTTACGACCCAGTACTTC | CASSFRDKELTTQYF
TRBJ2-3 | TRBV9 | . | . | TGTGCCAGCAGCGGGGCGGGTACTAGCACAGATACGCAGTATTTT | CASSGAGTSTDTQYF
TRBJ2-1 | TRBV11-1 | TRBD2 | . | TGTGCCAGCAGCTCCGCCGGGACTAGCAGAGAGCAGTTCTTC | CASSSAGTSREQFF
TRBJ2-7 | TRBV7-9 | . | few | TGTGCCAGCAGTCGTCAGGGCTACGAGCAGTACTTC | CASSRQGYEQYF
TRBJ1-4 | TRBV2 | . | . | TGTGCCAGCAGTGACCTACGTAGGGGGGAAAAACTGTTTTTT | CASSDLRRGEKLFF
TRBJ2-3 | TRBV6-1 | . | . | TGTGCCAGCAGTGAAGGGGCGCTTAGCACAGATACGCAGTATTTT | CASSEGALSTDTQYF
TRBJ2-7 | TRBV19 | TRBD2 | once | TGTGCCAGTAGATTGCGGGAGGGTTCTTACGAGCAGTACTTC | CASRLREGSYEQYF
TRBJ2-7 | TRBV7-9 | . | . | TGTGCCAGCAGCTCCCTTTACGAGCAGTACTTC | CASSSLYEQYF
TRBJ2-5 | TRBV5-4 | . | . | TGTGCCAGCAGCTCCAGAGAGACCCAGTACTTC | CASSSRETQYF
TRBJ2-5 | TRBV25-1 | . | once | TGTGCCAGCAGTGAATTTGCAGCGGCCCAAGAGACCCAGTACTTC | CASSEFAAAQETQYF